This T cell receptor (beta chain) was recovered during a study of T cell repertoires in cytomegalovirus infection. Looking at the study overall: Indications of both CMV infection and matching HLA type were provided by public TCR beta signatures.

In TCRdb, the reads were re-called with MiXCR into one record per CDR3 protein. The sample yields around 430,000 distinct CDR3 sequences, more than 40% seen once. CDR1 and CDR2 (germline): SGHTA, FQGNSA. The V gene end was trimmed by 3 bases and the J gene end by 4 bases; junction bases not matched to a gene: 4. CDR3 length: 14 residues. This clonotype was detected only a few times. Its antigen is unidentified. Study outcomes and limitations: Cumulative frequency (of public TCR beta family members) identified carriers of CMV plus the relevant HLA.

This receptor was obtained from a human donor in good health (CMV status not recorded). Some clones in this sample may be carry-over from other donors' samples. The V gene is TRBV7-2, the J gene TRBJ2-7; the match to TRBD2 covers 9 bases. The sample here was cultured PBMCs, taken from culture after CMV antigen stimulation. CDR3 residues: CASSLAGGLYEQYF. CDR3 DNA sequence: TGTGCCAGCAGCTTGGCGGGGGGGCTGTACGAGCAGTACTTC.